This T cell receptor (beta chain) is drawn from a study of blood T cells in healthy people across ages. This clonotype has a handful of counts. Its target is not known. The V and J ends lost 0 bases and 1 base respectively, with 12 bases between them. The CDR3 is 16 residues long. The germline V gene encodes CDR1 SGDLS and CDR2 YYNGEE. For the second PCR, which ran for roughly 6 to 11 cycles, a sample-barcoded 5' primer and a J-beta primer mix were used. Every molecule of cDNA carried a tag from a template-switch adaptor with 12 random nucleotides. TCRdb reanalysed the 5' RACE reads using MiXCR and keeps one entry per CDR3 protein. The sample has under 950,000 distinct CDR3 sequences, over 20% seen once; the top ten hold 22%. Study results and limitations: Diversity of TCR beta per million T cells declined in a roughly linear way with age. When set beside aged donors, long-lived donors presented more naive CD4+ cells and higher diversity. Possibly confounding the expanded clonotype changes was the fact that donor CMV status was unknown.

This clonotype was sampled from a man between 65 and 79 years old in good health. The chain is built from TRBV9 and TRBJ2-3, with D possibly being TRBD2 (6 bases). Sequenced input: blood. Here the CDR3 DNA reads TGTGCCAGCAGCGTAGGGCCGGGACTGCGCACAGATACGCAGTATTTT. Translated, it gives CASSVGPGLRTDTQYF.